The 7 T cell receptor beta chains reported below all come from one sample, sequenced in a study of radiation and T cells in renal cell carcinoma. This table comes from immunoSEQ multiplex PCR, and its TCRdb copy is limited to in-frame clones, with some not included. This sample has 70,000 or so clones, with roughly 82% found just once. Time point noted: blood 2 weeks post-SBRT. Indicated treatment: 15 Gy SBRT to primary tumor, nephrectomy 4 weeks later. The source was blood, collected from a patient whose treatment included radiotherapy and nephrectomy. Every receptor here comes from a man in his fifties or sixties with renal cell carcinoma.

J is TRBJ1-5 and V is TRBV27; a weak D match, TRBD1 (6 bases). This CDR3 is built from 14 residues. Germline V CDR1 and CDR2: MNHEY, SMNVEV (reference sequence). The germline V and J ends were trimmed by 6 bases and 6 bases, with 15 bases remaining between them. The DNA of the CDR3 is TGTGCCAGCAGGGTCAGGGGAGAGGGTCAGCCCCAGCATTTT. Protein: CASRVRGEGQPQHF.

V and J are TRBV19 and TRBJ2-2; 9 nucleotides line up with TRBD1. The CDR3 contains 14 residues. CDR1 and CDR2 (germline): LNHDA, SQIVND (reference sequence). J lost 5 bases, V lost 10 bases, and 8 bases had no gene match. In DNA form, the CDR3 reads TGTGCCAACCCCGGACAGGGGAAAACCGGGGAGCTGTTTTTT. It specifies CANPGQGKTGELFF. Complete variable domain (other parts from reference TRBV19 and TRBJ2-2): DGGITQSPKYLFRKEGQNVTLSCEQNLNHDAMYWYRQDPGQGLRLIYYSQIVNDFQKGDIAEGYSVSREKKESFPLTVTSAQKNPTAFYLCANPGQGKTGELFFGEGSRLTVL.

The chain has TRBV5-1 and TRBJ2-7; 8 nucleotides agree with TRBD1. The CDR3 is 15 residues long. V trimming: 3 bases; J trimming: 0 bases; junction bases outside the gene matches: 5. Germline V gives CDR1 SGHRS, CDR2 YFSETQ. CDR3 amino acids: CASSSLTGASYEQYF. CDR3 coding DNA: TGCGCCAGCAGCTCGCTGACAGGGGCCTCCTACGAGCAGTACTTC.

J is TRBJ2-2 and V is TRBV18, with TRBD2 matching over 7 bases. The trim removed 4 bases at V and 4 bases at J, leaving 0 bases unmatched. This CDR3 has 13 amino acids. Germline values: CDR1 KGHSH, CDR2 LQKENI. In DNA form, the CDR3 reads TGTGCCAGCTCACGCGGGGGCACCGGGGAGCTGTTTTTT. It specifies CASSRGGTGELFF.

This clone appeared once. The rearrangement joins TRBV27 to TRBJ2-7; TRBD1 agrees at 10 bases. Trimming removed 10 bases from V and 2 bases from J; junction bases left unmatched: 8. The germline gives CDR1 MNHEY, CDR2 SMNVEV (reference sequence). The CDR3 contains 14 residues. The CDR3 loop reads CATNLGTGAYEQYF. CDR3 DNA sequence: TGTGCCACAAACCTAGGGACAGGGGCCTACGAGCAGTACTTC.

This chain uses TRBV7-2 with TRBJ1-1, with D possibly TRBD1 on 5 matching bases. The CDR3 extends over 15 amino acids. The germline gives CDR1 SGHTA, CDR2 FQGNSA. Trimming pared 3 bases from V and 1 base from J, leaving 12 bases between. CDR3 nucleotide sequence: TGTGCCAGCAGCTTGGACGGGGCGGCGAACACTGAAGCTTTCTTT. Amino acid sequence: CASSLDGAANTEAFF.

V and J are TRBV10-3 and TRBJ2-3, with TRBD1 as a possible D gene (5 bases). Germline V CDR1 and CDR2: ENHRY, SYGVKD. Trimming left V 0 bases short and J 2 bases short, with 9 bases between. The CDR3 is 15 residues long. The CDR3 protein is CAISESGAVTDTQYF. In nucleotides, the CDR3 is TGTGCCATCAGTGAGTCAGGGGCGGTCACAGATACGCAGTATTTT.